This T cell receptor beta chain was identified in a study of cytomegalovirus exposure and HLA in healthy donors. PCR employed 60 Vbeta and 13 Jbeta primers. Sequenced by immunoSEQ multiplex PCR; TCRdb stores in-frame clones only, minus some. The top ten clones hold 9.5% to 12% of a sample with approximately 95,000 clones, more than 70% of them seen once. The CDR3 sequence is 16 residues long. In germline, CDR1 is LNHNV, CDR2 YYDKDF (reference sequence). To note about this clone: What it recognizes is unknown.

Study-level points and caveats: Earlier results showed most TCR beta V segments being productive about 87% or about 30% of the time.

The clonotype comes from a man aged 18 to 29 in good health and CMV-seropositive. Sequenced: PBMCs. This chain joins TRBV15 and TRBJ2-5; a weak D match, TRBD2 (6 bases). The J call may not be correct, given that the DNA end is closer to TRBJ2-7. The CDR3 DNA is TGTGCCACCAGCTCCGCCGAGACTAGGAGCTCCTACGAGCAGTACTTC. Translating it yields CATSSAETRSSYEQYF.